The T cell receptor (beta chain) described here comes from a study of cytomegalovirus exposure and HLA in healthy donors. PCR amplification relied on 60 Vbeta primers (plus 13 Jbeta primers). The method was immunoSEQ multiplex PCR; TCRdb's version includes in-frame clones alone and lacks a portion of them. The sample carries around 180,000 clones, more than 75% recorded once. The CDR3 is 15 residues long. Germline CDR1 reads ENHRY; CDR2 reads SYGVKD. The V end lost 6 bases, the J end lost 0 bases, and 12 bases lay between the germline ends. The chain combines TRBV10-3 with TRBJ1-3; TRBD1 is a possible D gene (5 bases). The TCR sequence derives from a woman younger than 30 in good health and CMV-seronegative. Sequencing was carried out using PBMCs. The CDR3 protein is CAIRAGDSSGNTIYF. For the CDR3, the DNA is TGTGCCATCAGGGCCGGTGACAGCTCTGGAAACACCATATATTTT.